This T cell receptor beta chain was sequenced during a study of blood T cell repertoires in COVID-19. Germline V gene sequence: CDR1 SGDLS, CDR2 YYNGEE. This CDR3 is 16 amino acids long. V lost 3 bases to trimming and J lost 1 base; unmatched junction nucleotides: 7. Method: immunoSEQ multiplex PCR; TCRdb's copy keeps in-frame clones and lacks some. Of 150,000 to 200,000 clones listed, 70% to 90% are singletons. The sample was peripheral blood. The TCR originated in a man aged 60 to 75 with active or convalescent COVID-19. The rearrangement uses TRBV9 and TRBJ2-7, with TRBD1 identical over 10 bases. This CDR3 is CASSAFGTGDSYEQYF. The CDR3 DNA reads TGTGCCAGCAGCGCGTTCGGGACAGGGGATTCCTACGAGCAGTACTTC.